This record looks at one T cell receptor (beta chain) sequence and its context. The sample originates from a study of T cell changes during pregnancy in multiple sclerosis. Trimming stripped 6 bases from V and 0 bases from J, with 17 bases between. The germline V gene has CDR1 SNHLY and CDR2 FYNNEI. CDR3 size: 17 residues. Produced via immunoSEQ multiplex PCR; TCRdb's table is partial and in-frame only. The sample has 4,800 or so clones; approximately 77% are singletons. Specimen: CD8+ T cells from peripheral blood mononuclear cells, collected in the second trimester of pregnancy. This clonotype was sampled from a female donor in good health, enrolled as a control in a pregnancy study. The chain is built from TRBV2 and TRBJ2-2; TRBD1 is a possible D gene (6 bases). This CDR3 is CASSPPAGTPNTGELFF. For the CDR3, the DNA is TGTGCCAGCAGCCCGCCCGCCGGGACACCGAACACCGGGGAGCTGTTTTTT.